This is a list of T cell receptor beta chains from one sample in a study of T cell repertoires in cytomegalovirus infection. TCRdb re-called the reads with MiXCR, one entry per CDR3 protein. Seen here are about 570,000 distinct CDR3 sequences, about 40% observed once, and the top ten hold 48%. No antigen has been assigned to these receptors. Sequencing used cultured PBMCs, obtained from culture after CMV antigen stimulation. These receptors were obtained from a human donor in good health (CMV status not recorded). Some clones in this sample may be carry-over from other donors' samples. The CDR3 runs from the conserved cysteine through the conserved F or W. D genes are given only for firm matches. Part of the rows lack a size; the others show once, few, many or a class for expanded clones.

>TRBV27|many|.|TRBJ2-1
CASSLVGSYNEQFF
TGTGCCAGCAGTTTAGTAGGCTCCTACAATGAGCAGTTCTTC
>TRBV29-1|.|.|TRBJ2-3
CSVGTAAGTQYF
TGCAGCGTCGGGACCGCCGCGGGTACGCAGTATTTT
>TRBV12-3/TRBV12-4|.|.|TRBJ1-5
CASRPGQTQPQHF
TGTGCCAGCCGACCGGGCCAGACTCAGCCCCAGCATTTT
>TRBV19|.|.|TRBJ2-1
CASSILPGFNEQFF
TGTGCCAGTAGTATCCTTCCCGGATTCAATGAGCAGTTCTTC
>TRBV7-2|many|.|TRBJ2-3
CASSVRSFSDTQYF
TGTGCCAGCAGCGTGAGGTCCTTTTCAGATACGCAGTATTTT
>TRBV7-2|many|.|TRBJ1-3
CASSLVGRGTAPGNTIYF
TGTGCCAGCAGCTTAGTGGGGAGGGGGACTGCGCCTGGAAACACCATATATTTT
>TRBV11-2|.|.|TRBJ2-5
CASSLMGHQETQYF
TGTGCCAGCAGCTTAATGGGACACCAAGAGACCCAGTACTTC
>TRBV7-9|few|TRBD1|TRBJ1-2
CASSPGDRRGGYTF
TGTGCCAGCAGCCCAGGGGACAGGAGAGGGGGCTACACCTTC
>TRBV28|.|.|TRBJ2-6
CASSTQRTSGANVLTF
TGTGCCAGCAGTACACAAAGGACCTCTGGGGCCAACGTCCTGACTTTC
>TRBV6-2/TRBV6-3|.|.|TRBJ2-3
CASRAGTGTDTQYF
TGTGCCAGCAGGGCGGGGACCGGCACAGATACGCAGTATTTT
>TRBV12-3/TRBV12-4|few|TRBD2|TRBJ2-1
CASRILTSGGLNEQFF
TGTGCCAGCAGAATCTTGACTAGCGGGGGGCTCAATGAGCAGTTCTTC
>TRBV27|few|.|TRBJ2-1
CASSSDRGAVQFF
TGTGCCAGCAGTTCCGATCGGGGGGCGGTGCAGTTCTTC
>TRBV11-2|once|.|TRBJ1-1
CASSPAGFVNTEAFF
TGTGCCAGCAGCCCAGCAGGGTTCGTGAACACTGAAGCTTTCTTT
>TRBV2|.|.|TRBJ1-1
CASSIIKWEAFF
TGTGCCAGCAGTATCATTAAGTGGGAAGCTTTCTTT
>TRBV4-1|.|TRBD1|TRBJ1-6
CASTLTGMGSPLHF
TGCGCCAGCACCCTGACAGGGATGGGTTCACCCCTCCACTTT
>TRBV20-1|.|.|TRBJ2-4
CSARGGPGNIQYF
TGCAGTGCTAGAGGGGGTCCTGGAAACATTCAGTACTTC
>TRBV20-1|.|.|TRBJ1-4
CSAKIENEKLFF
TGCAGTGCTAAGATAGAAAATGAAAAACTGTTTTTT
>TRBV7-2|many|.|TRBJ1-3
CASSSGASSGNTIYF
TGTGCCAGCAGCTCGGGCGCAAGCTCTGGAAACACCATATATTTT
>TRBV6-1|.|.|TRBJ2-5
CATSDTLQETQYF
TGTGCCACCTCTGACACTCTCCAAGAGACCCAGTACTTC
>TRBV7-2|few|.|TRBJ2-3
CASRKVGVTDTQYF
TGTGCCAGCAGAAAGGTTGGGGTGACAGATACGCAGTATTTT
>TRBV12-3/TRBV12-4|few|TRBD1|TRBJ2-7
CASHGTGSVEQYF
TGTGCCAGCCACGGGACAGGGTCTGTGGAGCAGTACTTC
>TRBV7-2|few|.|TRBJ2-3
CASSPTQSTDTQYF
TGTGCCAGCAGCCCGACTCAGAGCACAGATACGCAGTATTTT
>TRBV19|.|.|TRBJ2-5
CASNRGPRQETQYF
TGTGCCAGTAATCGGGGTCCCCGCCAAGAGACCCAGTACTTC
>TRBV7-8|.|.|TRBJ2-5
CASSQQVLGSRGTQYF
TGTGCCAGCAGCCAACAAGTTTTAGGGAGTAGAGGGACCCAGTACTTC
>TRBV10-3|.|.|TRBJ2-7
CAINGNGYEQYF
TGTGCCATCAATGGAAACGGCTACGAGCAGTACTTC
>TRBV24-1|.|TRBD1|TRBJ1-5
CATSDLLTGVGQPQHF
TGTGCCACCAGTGATTTGCTTACAGGGGTGGGTCAGCCCCAGCATTTT
>TRBV10-3|.|.|TRBJ2-1
CAIRTYDSNEQFF
TGTGCCATCCGAACTTACGACAGCAATGAGCAGTTCTTC